A selection of T cell receptor beta chains follows, all from one sample in a study of blood T cell repertoires in COVID-19. Libraries were prepared by immunoSEQ multiplex PCR; TCRdb keeps only in-frame clonotypes and omits some of them. The sample has about 370,000 clones; nearly 90% are singletons. The sequenced material came from PBMCs or T cells enriched from blood (not recorded which). The receptors shown here come from a woman aged 30 to 39 who had recovered from COVID-19. CDR3s include the opening cysteine and the closing phenylalanine or tryptophan. The D gene is left open where the match is weak. The size field is filled for only some rows; it gives once, few, many or a size class.

TRBV7-8,TRBJ1-4,.,.,CASRSGATNEKLFF,TGTGCCAGCAGGTCCGGGGCAACTAATGAAAAACTGTTTTTT
TRBV10-3,TRBJ1-1,.,TRBD1,CAISESGTGRGTEAFF,TGTGCCATCAGTGAGAGTGGGACAGGGCGGGGCACTGAAGCTTTCTTT
TRBV7-9,TRBJ2-2,.,.,CASSPRGSNTGELFF,TGTGCCAGCAGCCCCAGGGGATCGAACACCGGGGAGCTGTTTTTT
TRBV20-1,TRBJ1-4,.,.,CSASTANEKLFF,TGCAGTGCTAGTACGGCTAATGAAAAACTGTTTTTT
TRBV10-1,TRBJ2-1,.,TRBD1,CASRDRASNEQFF,TGCGCCAGCAGGGACAGGGCTAGCAATGAGCAGTTCTTC
TRBV2,TRBJ1-6,few,TRBD1,CASRWGQGEYSPLHF,TGTGCCAGCCGGTGGGGACAGGGGGAATATTCACCCCTCCACTTT
TRBV6-4,TRBJ1-1,.,.,CASSKTGFTEAFF,TGTGCCAGCAGTAAGACAGGTTTCACTGAAGCTTTCTTT
TRBV5-1,TRBJ1-1,.,.,CASSRFPTGEGSTEAFF,TGCGCCAGCAGCCGATTCCCTACGGGGGAAGGGAGCACTGAAGCTTTCTTT
TRBV19,TRBJ2-3,.,TRBD2,CATRGGGELTTDTQYF,TGTGCCACCAGAGGCGGGGGGGAACTTACCACAGATACGCAGTATTTT
TRBV12-3/TRBV12-4,TRBJ1-1,.,TRBD1,CASSGTGDEAFF,TGTGCCAGCAGTGGGACAGGGGATGAAGCTTTCTTT
TRBV18,TRBJ1-4,.,TRBD1,CASSPGQGTGEKLFF,TGTGCCAGCTCACCTGGACAGGGTACGGGTGAAAAACTGTTTTTT
TRBV5-1,TRBJ2-7,.,TRBD2,CASSSLAGGPGYEQYF,TGCGCCAGCAGCTCCCTAGCGGGAGGGCCGGGCTACGAGCAGTACTTC
TRBV4-1,TRBJ1-1,.,.,CASSHSQGFSLAFF,TGCGCCAGCAGCCATTCCCAGGGATTTTCCTTGGCTTTCTTT
TRBV11-2,TRBJ2-7,.,.,CASSLVAGGYEQYF,TGTGCCAGCAGCTTAGTGGCAGGGGGGTACGAGCAGTACTTC
TRBV30,TRBJ1-5,.,.,CAWTGYSNQPQHF,TGTGCCTGGACAGGTTATAGCAATCAGCCCCAGCATTTT
TRBV12-5,TRBJ1-1,once,TRBD1,CASGFSLQGLPGEDTEAFF,TGTGCTAGTGGTTTCTCTCTACAGGGGCTACCTGGGGAGGACACTGAAGCTTTCTTT
TRBV30,TRBJ2-7,.,TRBD1,CAWSPRGTGSFYEQYF,TGTGCCTGGAGTCCCCGCGGGACAGGGTCGTTCTACGAGCAGTACTTC
TRBV27,TRBJ2-5,.,.,CASSTGGETQYF,TGTGCCAGCAGCACCGGGGGAGAGACCCAGTACTTC
TRBV28,TRBJ1-2,.,TRBD1,CASIPGTGSGGYTF,TGTGCCAGCATACCCGGGACAGGGTCTGGGGGCTACACCTTC
TRBV2,TRBJ2-2,few,.,CANPELQGLNTGELFF,TGTGCCAACCCCGAACTACAGGGATTGAACACCGGGGAGCTGTTTTTT
TRBV5-1,TRBJ2-1,.,TRBD2,CASSGGLASYNEQFF,TGCGCCAGCAGCGGGGGACTAGCTTCCTACAATGAGCAGTTCTTC
TRBV11-2,TRBJ2-7,.,.,CASSLNRESYEQYF,TGTGCCAGCAGCCTCAACAGGGAATCCTACGAGCAGTACTTC